The present entry profiles one TCR beta chain with its context. Its antigen remains unknown. The germline CDR1 and CDR2 sequences are MDHEN and SYDVKM. Trimming removed 7 bases from V and 0 bases from J; junction bases left unmatched: 6. The CDR3 sequence is 14 residues long. The data belong to a study of T cell clonotyping in hematopoietic cell transplantation. Study outcomes and limitations: After transplant, recipient diversity fell while pathologically expanded clonotypes grew through day 180.

The assay was immunoSEQ multiplex PCR, and TCRdb's table has in-frame clones only and misses some. Of 35,000 to 45,000 clones listed, around 90% are singletons. The TCR sequence derives from a woman between 35 and 50 years old in good health. Some clones in this sample may be carry-over from other donors' samples. The chain links TRBV28 to TRBJ2-7; the match to TRBD2 covers 7 bases. Material: peripheral blood mononuclear cells. The CDR3 is CASTFGGSSYEQYF. The DNA for the CDR3 is TGTGCCAGCACCTTCGGCGGGAGCTCCTACGAGCAGTACTTC.